This TCR beta chain was identified in a study of beta chain features in type 1 diabetes (dated by TCRdb to 2016 to 2018). Regarding the research as a whole: No differences in mean age, gender distribution, total cell number or subset yield were found between patients and healthy donors. A total of around 100 million sorted cells were examined across all samples, and RNA yield correlated strongly with the number of cells per subset. Whereas all 30 or so donors provided naive and central memory subsets, regulatory and stem cell-like memory subsets were isolated from just 8 patients and about 8 healthy donors. The study compared TCRB repertoires of sorted circulating CD4+ T cell subsets between recently diagnosed type 1 diabetes patients and matched healthy donors. The full study reports these points: At VDJ recombination sites, patients with type 1 diabetes made fewer insertions and deleted more nucleotides, a pattern implying thymic rearrangement abnormalities. Because cDNA rather than genomic DNA was sequenced, highly expressing activated cells could have been over-represented, although no difference in activation and CD3 levels was found between groups. Only small numbers of individuals were included in the HLA sub-analyses, which left unresolved whether HLA type had any influence on TCRB rearrangement. PCR might favor shorter templates, but patient and control samples were amplified and corrected together, so any skew would affect both groups equally. A moderate but significant shortening of TCRB CDR3 length was observed in type 1 diabetes patients in all four CD4+ subsets. Naive, central memory and regulatory TCRB repertoires appeared to be more similar among patients than among healthy donors.

Each donor gave one peripheral blood draw, averaging about 100 mL, which was collected into heparinised tubes. Naive, central memory, regulatory and stem cell-like memory CD4+ T cells were sorted on a BD FACSAria II using a panel including CD45RO, CCR7, CD25, CD127, CD95 and CD27. Every sorted population had a purity above 95%. PBMCs were isolated immediately by Lymphoprep density gradient centrifugation and stained directly without culture. To minimize batch effects, samples were stained and sorted in pairs, one healthy donor with one patient per experiment. From the cysteine through the phenylalanine, the CDR3 covers 16 amino acids. Of all the DNA, just the CDR3 is kept, 48 bases in frame from base 1. Trimming removed 2 bases from V and 1 base from J, leaving 13 bases between the germline ends. The germline V gene encodes CDR1 SEHNR and CDR2 FQNEAQ (reference sequence). This clone was observed a handful of times. Its antigen remains unidentified. There are no base qualities to consult, and no much larger clone falls within one base.

All of the isolated RNA was reverse transcribed with the High Capacity cDNA Reverse Transcription Kit, so expressed TCRB transcripts were sequenced. Deep immunoSEQ sequencing was performed on naive, central memory and regulatory T cell samples, with an average of approximately 3.9 million total reads per sample. After sorted cells were lysed in RLT buffer, RNA was extracted with DNase-treated RNeasy Micro or Mini kits, with the choice depending on cell number. To prevent cross-contamination, every cell subset was processed on its own, while patient and healthy donor samples were processed together. Using the immunoSEQ multiplex PCR, TCRB sequences were amplified from cDNA into 87-bp fragments spanning the CDR3 region. Sequencing of the amplicons was performed on the Illumina HiSeq platform. The authors processed their data as follows. PCR bias was computationally corrected using synthetic template baselines, reads within Hamming distance 2 were collapsed, and singletons that could not be merged were discarded. By aligning reads against IMGT, V, D and J genes, CDR3 length, and insertions or deletions at six rearrangement sites were assigned. Clonotype counts were normalized to sorted cell number within each subset before computing true diversity and Gini coefficients with the tcR R package. Repertoire sharing was quantified using the overlap coefficient calculated on TCRB nucleotide sequences. Drawn from immuneACCESS, this table holds only the in-frame rearrangements with V and J called that TCRdb kept. Clones are partly lost; checked studies trace under half to an unresolved V gene and leave the rest unexplained. V and J calls and clone size are those listed in that table; D and trimming were worked out from the DNA. Recorded for this sample are about 290,000 clones; 8% of them occurred a single time. The ten top clones hold under 1.3% of the sample.

Sequenced input: central memory CD4+ T cells from blood. Rearrangement joined TRBV7-9 to TRBJ2-3; no D gene is confidently identified. The receptor was derived from a woman aged 18-29 years in good health. CDR3 loop: CASSLRSGARTDTQYF. Read as DNA, the sequence is TGTGCCAGCAGCTTACGGTCCGGAGCCCGCACAGATACGCAGTATTTT.